Shown below are 32 T cell receptor beta chains from a single sample sequenced in a study of T cell responses to AZD1222 COVID-19 vaccine. The repertoire was sequenced with immunoSEQ multiplex PCR; TCRdb's copy has only in-frame clones and lacks some. The table has approximately 100,000 clones, roughly 89% seen once. The input for sequencing was peripheral blood, taken on day 0 of AZD1222 vaccination. The source of these receptors is an adult in good health.

The chain uses TRBV6-5 and TRBJ1-1; D is possibly TRBD1 (5 bases). The germline gives CDR1 MNHEY, CDR2 SVGAGI. The CDR3 is 16 amino acids. The V end lost 0 bases, the J end lost 1 base, and 12 bases lay between the germline ends. CDR3 amino acids: CASSYSQGVGNTEAFF. Here the CDR3 DNA reads TGTGCCAGCAGTTACTCGCAGGGTGTGGGGAACACTGAAGCTTTCTTT.

The J gene is TRBJ1-6, the V gene TRBV5-6; D ambiguous. V was cut by 0 bases and J by 10 bases, with 11 bases left in between. The germline V gene has CDR1 SGHDT and CDR2 YYEEEE. There are 14 residues in the CDR3. CDR3 nucleotides: TGTGCCAGCAGCTTGGGGACCGCAGGCTCACCCCTCCACTTT. Translating gives CASSLGTAGSPLHF.

This clone was counted between two and nine times. The chain recombines TRBV7-8 with TRBJ1-5; no firm D call. Germline V gives CDR1 SGHVS, CDR2 FQNEAQ. V shed 5 bases and J shed 3 bases, with 11 bases lying between them. The CDR3 covers 14 residues. The DNA of the CDR3 is TGTGCCAGCAGCCGGGTGAAGGACAATCAGCCCCAGCATTTT. Its translation: CASSRVKDNQPQHF. Based on the CDR3 plus reference TRBV7-8 and TRBJ1-5, the full variable domain is GAGVSQSPRYKVAKRGQDVALRCDPISGHVSLFWYQQALGQGPEFLTYFQNEAQLDKSGLPSDRFFAERPEGSVSTLKIQRTQQEDSAVYLCASSRVKDNQPQHFGDGTRLSIL.

The CDR3 DNA is TGTGCCAGCAGCGCCCAGGGCGGAGACACCATATATTTT. Translating it yields CASSAQGGDTIYF. The chain recombines TRBV9 with TRBJ1-3; D may be TRBD1 (5 bases). Trimming took 3 bases from V and 8 from J, leaving 12 bases between them. The germline CDR1 and CDR2 sequences are SGDLS and YYNGEE. CDR3 length equals 13 residues.

CDR3 region: CASSLGGGGGYTF. CDR3 sequence (DNA): TGTGCCAGCAGCTTAGGGGGAGGGGGTGGCTACACCTTC. The rearrangement joins TRBV7-2 to TRBJ1-2; tentative D call: TRBD1 (6 bases). The germline V and J ends were trimmed by 1 base and 7 bases, with 10 bases remaining between them. Per germline, CDR1 SGHTA and CDR2 FQGNSA. The length of the CDR3 is 13 residues.

The V and J genes are TRBV5-4 and TRBJ1-1; D remains unclear. The CDR3 is 13 amino acids. V was shortened by 2 bases and J by 8 bases, with 13 bases between the two germline ends. Germline CDR1 is SGHNT and CDR2 is YYREEE (reference sequence). The CDR3 sequence: CASSLQNRNEAFF. In nucleotides, the CDR3 is TGTGCCAGCAGCTTACAGAACCGAAACGAAGCTTTCTTT.

The chain employs TRBV19 and TRBJ1-3; D is undetermined. Trimming pared 3 bases from V and 0 bases from J, leaving 15 bases between. The CDR3 loop spans 17 amino acids. Germline CDR1 is LNHDA and CDR2 is SQIVND (reference sequence). The CDR3 DNA reads TGTGCCAGTAGTATCGGAGCAACCCCAAGCTCTGGAAACACCATATATTTT. This sequence encodes CASSIGATPSSGNTIYF.

This rearrangement joins TRBV6-2 or TRBV6-3 to TRBJ1-2; tentatively, D is TRBD1 (5 bases). The V gene lost 3 bases and the J gene lost 8 bases, with 10 bases spanning the gap. The CDR3 runs 12 residues. Germline V gene sequence: CDR1 MNHEY, CDR2 SVGEGT. The DNA of the CDR3 is TGTGCCAGCAGTTATCTGGGGCACGGCTACACCTTC. Encoded protein: CASSYLGHGYTF.

The rearrangement links TRBV10-3 to TRBJ2-2; 10 bases match TRBD2. With V trimmed by 8 bases and J by 0 bases, 12 bases remained unmatched. The CDR3 contains 18 residues. CDR1 is ENHRY, CDR2 SYGVKD, per germline. CDR3 sequence: CAISAGSSGGPNTGELFF. DNA for the CDR3: TGTGCCATCTCTGCGGGTTCTAGCGGGGGCCCGAACACCGGGGAGCTGTTTTTT.

The rearrangement joins TRBV6-2 or TRBV6-3 to TRBJ1-1; tentative D call: TRBD1 (6 bases). V lost 5 bases, J lost 5 bases, and 15 bases lay in between. The CDR3 contains 14 residues. Germline V gene sequence: CDR1 MNHEY, CDR2 SVGEGT. CDR3 nucleotides: TGTGCCAGCAGTCGAACAGGGTCCGGTACTGAAGCTTTCTTT. This gives the protein CASSRTGSGTEAFF.

This sequence joins TRBV5-1 and TRBJ2-1, with TRBD1 matching 7 bases. V shed 3 bases, J shed 2 bases, and the junction held 5 bases outside the gene matches. Germline assignment: CDR1 SGHRS and CDR2 YFSETQ. This CDR3 spans 15 amino acids. This CDR3 is CASSSRQGPYNEQFF. In DNA, the CDR3 is TGCGCCAGCAGCTCCCGACAGGGACCCTACAATGAGCAGTTCTTC.

V and J are TRBV27 and TRBJ2-3, with TRBD1 identical over 10 bases. Germline trimming cut 4 bases from V and 3 bases from J; bases unmatched to any gene: 4. Germline CDR1 MNHEY, CDR2 SMNVEV (reference sequence). The CDR3 sequence is 15 residues long. The CDR3 coding sequence is TGTGCCAGCAGTTGGACAGGGGGGCGGACAGATACGCAGTATTTT. It specifies CASSWTGGRTDTQYF.

The chain carries TRBV11-1 and TRBJ2-1; perhaps D is TRBD1 or TRBD2 (6 bases each). Trimming took 6 bases from V and 3 from J, leaving 15 bases between them. This CDR3 comprises 15 residues. Germline CDR1 reads SGHAT; CDR2 reads FQDESV (reference sequence). This CDR3 reads CASRAEGDFYNEQFF. The CDR3 DNA is TGTGCCAGCAGGGCGGAGGGGGATTTCTACAATGAGCAGTTCTTC.

The J gene is TRBJ1-3, the V gene TRBV7-6; no reliable D call. Germline V gene data show CDR1 as SGHVS and CDR2 as FNYEAQ. V lost 6 bases and J lost 4, with 19 bases in between. There are 16 residues in the CDR3. In nucleotides, the CDR3 is TGTGCCAGCAGACCAATGCCGGGATCTCAAGGAAACACCATATATTTT. This sequence encodes CASRPMPGSQGNTIYF.

V and J are TRBV18 and TRBJ1-5; D is perhaps TRBD1 (5 bases). Germline V lookup: CDR1 KGHSH, CDR2 LQKENI. The V end was cut by 3 bases, the J end by 1 base, with 10 bases between. The CDR3 consists of 15 residues. The CDR3 bases are TGTGCCAGCTCACCGGACCAGGGAAGCAATCAGCCCCAGCATTTT. Amino acids: CASSPDQGSNQPQHF.

The chain is built from TRBV5-4 and TRBJ1-4; D is possibly TRBD1 (6 bases). The CDR3 totals 14 residues. CDR1 is SGHNT, CDR2 YYREEE, per germline (reference sequence). The ends were cut back, 2 bases at V and 2 bases at J, with 7 bases in the middle. This CDR3 reads CASSFQGTNEKLFF. The CDR3 DNA is TGTGCCAGCAGCTTTCAGGGGACTAATGAAAAACTGTTTTTT.

This chain links TRBV18 with TRBJ1-2, with 9 nucleotides matching TRBD1. Germline CDR1 is KGHSH and CDR2 is LQKENI. The CDR3 is 17 amino acids. V trimming: 3 bases; J trimming: 6 bases; junction bases outside the gene matches: 14. The CDR3 DNA follows: TGTGCCAGCTCACCCTATATGGGACAGGGAGCGAAAAATGGCTACACCTTC. Its protein product is CASSPYMGQGAKNGYTF.

V usage is TRBV19 and J usage is TRBJ1-1; D might be TRBD1 (6 bases). The CDR3 covers 11 residues. Germline V CDR1 and CDR2: LNHDA, SQIVND (reference sequence). V shed 7 bases and J shed 11 bases, with 14 bases lying between them. This CDR3 reads CASTLAGAAFF. For the CDR3, the DNA is TGTGCCAGTACCCTAGCAGGGGCGGCTTTCTTT.

In DNA, the CDR3 is TGTGCCAGCAGCTTGGACGTAGGTCTTACTAATTCACCCCTCCACTTT. Residues: CASSLDVGLTNSPLHF. The chain joins TRBV5-4 to TRBJ1-6, with no clear D. The CDR3 totals 16 residues. The V end was cut by 0 bases, the J end by 6 bases, with 13 bases between. Germline loops: CDR1 SGHNT, CDR2 YYREEE (reference sequence).

The chain couples TRBV6-5 to TRBJ1-6, with D hard to call. CDR3 size: 15 residues. V gave up 6 bases and J gave up 6 bases, with 15 bases separating them. The V gene's germline CDR1 is MNHEY and CDR2 SVGAGI. The CDR3 loop is CASSALPYGNSPLHF. The CDR3 coding sequence is TGTGCCAGCAGCGCATTACCGTACGGTAATTCACCCCTCCACTTT.

V and J are TRBV5-6 and TRBJ1-6; no reliable D call. Between the trimmed V and J ends, which lost 5 bases and 6 bases, there was a span of 12 bases. This CDR3 is 14 amino acids long. Germline assignment: CDR1 SGHDT and CDR2 YYEEEE. The CDR3 nucleotides are TGTGCCAGCAGAAACGGACTTGGTAATTCACCCCTCCACTTT. As protein: CASRNGLGNSPLHF.

V usage is TRBV9 and J usage is TRBJ1-4, with TRBD1 matching over 9 bases. Looked up from germline, CDR1 is SGDLS and CDR2 is YYNGEE. V dropped 4 bases and J dropped 8; count of bases not matched to a gene: 9. The length of the CDR3 is 15 residues. CDR3 region: CASSPRPGQGEKLFF. CDR3 in DNA: TGTGCCAGCAGCCCCCGTCCGGGACAGGGAGAAAAACTGTTTTTT.

The V and J genes are TRBV6-6 and TRBJ2-1; 7 bases agree with TRBD2. CDR3 size: 14 residues. Germline CDR1 MNHNY, CDR2 SVGAGI (reference sequence). Germline trimming cut 6 bases from V and 7 bases from J; bases unmatched to any gene: 9. The CDR3 nucleotides are TGTGCCAGCAGCTCGTTTGCGGGGGTGAATGAGCAGTTCTTC. It specifies CASSSFAGVNEQFF.

V is TRBV6-5 and J is TRBJ2-3, with a tentative D call TRBD1 (5 bases). Germline V lookup: CDR1 MNHEY, CDR2 SVGAGI. V lost 5 bases to trimming and J lost 5 bases, with 17 bases between them. The length of the CDR3 is 15 residues. This chain's CDR3 is CASSPLQVPRDTQYF. DNA of the CDR3: TGTGCCAGCAGTCCCTTACAGGTCCCCCGAGATACGCAGTATTTT.

Notes on this clone: The junction shows a germline mismatch at one end, possibly a read error. This chain uses TRBV7-7 with TRBJ2-3; TRBD2 aligns across 10 bases. The CDR3 loop spans 15 amino acids. Germline CDR1 and CDR2: SSHAT and FNYEAQ (reference sequence). In DNA, the CDR3 is TGTGCTAGCAGCCCAGTAGCGGGGGGCCCAGATACGCAGTATTTT. Encoded protein: CASSPVAGGPDTQYF.

This clone has more than one count but fewer than ten. The gene calls are TRBV5-6 and TRBJ1-6; TRBD1 might be the D (6 bases). Germline CDR1 and CDR2: SGHDT and YYEEEE. This CDR3 is 14 amino acids long. Deletions cut 0 bases from V and 5 bases from J, with 6 bases between. This CDR3 is CASSLGQDNSPLHF. For the CDR3, the DNA is TGTGCCAGCAGCTTGGGACAGGATAATTCACCCCTCCACTTT.

The rearrangement joins TRBV5-5 to TRBJ1-2; D call uncertain. Between the trimmed V and J ends, which lost 4 bases and 4 bases, there was a span of 14 bases. Per germline, CDR1 SGHKS and CDR2 YYEKEE (reference sequence). The CDR3 has 14 amino acids. Written as DNA, the CDR3 is TGTGCCAGCAGCGTTGACCGCGACCTCTATGGCTACACCTTC. This gives the protein CASSVDRDLYGYTF.

The chain recombines TRBV27 with TRBJ1-1; a possible D gene is TRBD1 (5 bases). This CDR3 is 14 amino acids long. Looked up from germline, CDR1 is MNHEY and CDR2 is SMNVEV (reference sequence). Trimming cost V 5 bases and J 5 bases, with 15 bases left between them. CDR3 loop: CASSAIQGWTEAFF. CDR3 in DNA: TGTGCCAGCAGTGCCATTCAGGGATGGACTGAAGCTTTCTTT.

This clone was seen only a few times. V gene TRBV7-9 combines with J gene TRBJ2-7; perhaps D is TRBD1 or TRBD2 (6 bases each). V gave up 3 bases and J gave up 2 bases, with 14 bases separating them. The CDR3 covers 15 residues. Germline V gene data show CDR1 as SEHNR and CDR2 as FQNEAQ (reference sequence). CDR3 sequence reads: CASSFPSGDTYEQYF. In nucleotides, the CDR3 is TGTGCCAGCAGCTTCCCGTCGGGGGACACCTACGAGCAGTACTTC.

The V gene is TRBV30, the J gene TRBJ2-7; D not certain. Trimming shortened V by 2 bases and J by 4 bases, and 9 bases separated the two germline ends. The CDR3 extends over 12 amino acids. Germline loops: CDR1 GTSNPN, CDR2 SVGIG (reference sequence). CDR3 nucleotide sequence: TGTGCCTGGAGTATCGACTGGTACGAGCAGTACTTC. Translation: CAWSIDWYEQYF.

This chain links TRBV5-4 with TRBJ2-7; unclear D gene. V was trimmed by 1 base and J by 3 bases, leaving 5 bases between them. Germline V gene sequence: CDR1 SGHNT, CDR2 YYREEE (reference sequence). The CDR3 loop spans 12 amino acids. CDR3 sequence (DNA): TGTGCCAGCAGCTTGCAAGGCTACGAGCAGTACTTC. Amino acid sequence: CASSLQGYEQYF. Looking up the rest from reference TRBV5-4 and TRBJ2-7 gives the full variable domain: ETGVTQSPTHLIKTRGQQVTLRCSSQSGHNTVSWYQQALGQGPQFIFQYYREEENGRGNFPPRFSGLQFPNYSSELNVNALELDDSALYLCASSLQGYEQYFGPGTRLTVT.

In its sample, this clone was seen once. The rearrangement joins TRBV6-2 or TRBV6-3 to TRBJ2-7; D is undetermined. Germline CDR1 reads MNHEY; CDR2 reads SVGEGT. The V and J ends lost 5 bases and 3 bases respectively, with 14 bases between them. CDR3 size: 14 residues. Here the CDR3 DNA reads TGTGCCAGCAGTATTGGGGTCTTCATCTACGAGCAGTACTTC. Its translation: CASSIGVFIYEQYF.